This T cell receptor beta chain was recovered during a study of blood T cells in healthy people across ages. Overall study results and limits: Unsorted PBMCs prevented conclusive naive versus antigen-experienced comparison. Relative to aged donors, long-lived donors carried more naive CD4+ cells and displayed higher diversity. Diversity figures based on one million T cells were deemed too low.

With regard to this clonotype: Its antigen is unidentified.

There are 16 residues in the CDR3. Between the trimmed V and J ends, which lost 4 bases and 2 bases, there was a span of 18 bases. Germline values: CDR1 SGHVS, CDR2 FNYEAQ. The second PCR ran roughly 6 to 11 cycles with a sample-barcoded 5' primer and J-beta primers. Using its own MiXCR run on the 5' RACE reads, TCRdb lists one record per CDR3 protein. Here the sample spans around 1.5 million distinct CDR3 sequences, 55% to 75% being singletons. The sequenced material came from blood. V usage is TRBV7-6 and J usage is TRBJ2-7; perhaps TRBD2 as D (5 bases). This clonotype was obtained from a man aged 18 to 29 in good health. DNA of the CDR3: TGTGCCAGCAGCTCGGGGAGAGAGGAGAACCCCTACGAGCAGTACTTC. It is translated as CASSSGREENPYEQYF.